Presented here are 16 T cell receptor beta chains from one specimen sequenced in a study of blood T cell repertoires in COVID-19. The method was immunoSEQ multiplex PCR; TCRdb's version includes in-frame clones alone and lacks a portion of them. The data contain 250,000 to 350,000 clones, roughly 85% of them singletons. The material sequenced was peripheral blood. Source of these receptors: a woman aged 25 to 39 with active or convalescent COVID-19.

This chain joins TRBV27 and TRBJ1-1, with D possibly matching TRBD1 (5 bases). Germline CDR1 reads MNHEY; CDR2 reads SMNVEV (reference sequence). This CDR3 spans 15 amino acids. Trimming cost V 1 base and J 1 base, with 10 bases left between them. The CDR3 nucleotides read TGTGCCAGCAGTTTATTGTTCGGGGGGAACACTGAAGCTTTCTTT. Encoded protein: CASSLLFGGNTEAFF.

V gene TRBV6-4 combines with J gene TRBJ1-2; D unresolved. Germline assignment: CDR1 MRHNA and CDR2 SNTAGT. CDR3 length: 12 residues. The V end was cut by 8 bases, the J end by 3 bases, with 10 bases between. In DNA, the CDR3 is TGTGCCAGCCCGACGGGGTACTATGGCTACACCTTC. As protein: CASPTGYYGYTF.

The chain links TRBV11-2 to TRBJ2-3; 11 nucleotides match TRBD2. The J segment lost 2 bases and the V segment lost 3 bases, leaving 4 bases of the junction unmatched. Per germline, CDR1 SGHAT and CDR2 FQNNGV. The CDR3 is made up of 16 amino acids. As DNA, the CDR3 is TGTGCCAGCAGCTTGACTAGCGGGGCCCTCACAGATACGCAGTATTTT. Translating it yields CASSLTSGALTDTQYF.

The rearrangement joins TRBV28 to TRBJ1-5; 7 bases match TRBD1. V shed 4 bases and J 15 bases; nucleotides not matched to a gene: 18. Germline V gene sequence: CDR1 MDHEN, CDR2 SYDVKM. The CDR3 consists of 15 residues. CDR3 in amino acids: CASSSGLEGNRGGHF. CDR3 nucleotide sequence: TGTGCCAGCAGTTCGGGGTTGGAGGGAAACAGGGGAGGGCATTTT.

The chain couples TRBV28 to TRBJ2-7, with TRBD2 matching over 8 bases. There are 12 residues in the CDR3. From germline, CDR1 is MDHEN and CDR2 SYDVKM. J lost 9 bases, V lost 6 bases, and 7 bases had no gene match. The CDR3: CASSQAGVGQYF. Written as DNA, the CDR3 is TGTGCCAGCAGCCAAGCGGGGGTCGGGCAGTACTTC.

This clone came up a few times. The chain links TRBV6-5 to TRBJ2-2; TRBD1 agrees at 7 bases. The CDR3 has 14 residues. V was clipped by 7 bases and J by 4 bases; unmatched bases: 6. In germline, CDR1 is MNHEY, CDR2 SVGAGI. This chain's CDR3 is CASTLDRTTGELFF. CDR3 sequence (DNA): TGTGCCAGCACCCTGGACAGGACCACCGGGGAGCTGTTTTTT.

The rearrangement links TRBV6-5 to TRBJ1-1, with D perhaps matching TRBD1 (5 bases). Per germline, CDR1 MNHEY and CDR2 SVGAGI. Trimming stripped 2 bases from V and 11 bases from J, with 9 bases between. The CDR3 covers 11 residues. CDR3 sequence (DNA): TGTGCCAGCAGTTACGCGGGGGACGCTTTCTTT. This encodes CASSYAGDAFF.

This chain links TRBV9 with TRBJ2-1; 7 nucleotides line up with TRBD2. Germline CDR1 reads SGDLS; CDR2 reads YYNGEE. V shed 3 bases and J 10 bases; nucleotides not matched to a gene: 10. The CDR3 has 14 amino acids. The CDR3 spells CASSAVAGVREQFF. In DNA, the CDR3 is TGTGCCAGCAGCGCCGTAGCGGGCGTGAGGGAGCAGTTCTTC.

The sample holds a few counts of this clone. This sequence joins TRBV28 and TRBJ1-4, with D possibly being TRBD1 (5 bases). CDR1 and CDR2 from the germline V gene are MDHEN and SYDVKM. CDR3 length: 17 residues. Trimming stripped 1 base from V and 0 bases from J, with 12 bases between. The CDR3 region is CASSLFGGTSTNEKLFF. The CDR3 coding sequence is TGTGCCAGCAGTTTATTTGGGGGGACCTCAACTAATGAAAAACTGTTTTTT.

This rearrangement joins TRBV21-1 to TRBJ1-6. TRBV21-1 is designated a pseudogene. The CDR3 totals 15 residues. The CDR3 protein is CASSKHVRGGAPLHF. CDR3 nucleotide sequence: TGTGCCAGCAGCAAACATGTGAGGGGGGGGGCACCCCTCCACTTT.

This clone appeared once. The gene calls are TRBV27 and TRBJ1-5; D call uncertain. V lost 6 bases to trimming and J lost 0 bases, with 12 bases between them. Germline loops: CDR1 MNHEY, CDR2 SMNVEV (reference sequence). CDR3 size: 15 residues. The CDR3 DNA is TGTGCCAGCAGGCCTCAGGTGAATAGCAATCAGCCCCAGCATTTT. Its translation is CASRPQVNSNQPQHF.

The rearrangement joins TRBV7-9 to TRBJ1-2; 9 bases line up with TRBD1. The CDR3 runs 15 residues. Germline CDR1 reads SEHNR; CDR2 reads FQNEAQ (reference sequence). V lost 4 bases and J lost 4; bases outside the gene matches: 7. CDR3: CASSYPGQGTYGYTF. The CDR3 nucleotides are TGTGCCAGCAGCTATCCGGGACAGGGTACCTATGGCTACACCTTC.

J is TRBJ2-7 and V is TRBV6-5, with 10 bases identical to TRBD1. Per the germline V gene, CDR1 is MNHEY and CDR2 is SVGAGI. V trimming: 7 bases; J trimming: 0 bases; junction bases outside the gene matches: 6. The CDR3 is 15 residues long. The CDR3, as DNA: TGTGCCAGCATTGGACAGGGGGGCTACTCCTACGAGCAGTACTTC. It is translated as CASIGQGGYSYEQYF.

The rearrangement joins TRBV30 to TRBJ2-7; D not resolved. This CDR3 spans 12 amino acids. Between the trimmed V and J ends, which lost 1 base and 0 bases, there was a span of 4 bases. Germline assignment: CDR1 GTSNPN and CDR2 SVGIG (reference sequence). The chain's CDR3 is CAWSGLSYEQYF. The CDR3 DNA reads as TGTGCCTGGAGTGGGCTCTCCTACGAGCAGTACTTC.

The chain is built from TRBV25-1 and TRBJ2-7; TRBD1 aligns across 7 bases. CDR3 size: 14 residues. Germline V gene data show CDR1 as MGHDK and CDR2 as SYGVNS. Unmatched junction bases numbered 10, after V lost 8 bases and J lost 3 bases. As DNA, the CDR3 is TGTGCCAGCGCCAGAGGGACAGTTTTCTACGAGCAGTACTTC. As protein: CASARGTVFYEQYF.

This chain uses TRBV6-2 or TRBV6-3 with TRBJ2-1; 7 positions match TRBD1. CDR3 length: 14 amino acids. Per the germline V gene, CDR1 is MNHEY and CDR2 is SVGEGT. V was clipped by 4 bases and J by 7 bases; unmatched bases: 7. The CDR3 DNA sequence: TGTGCCAGCAGTTCCGACAGGGTAGAGAATGAGCAGTTCTTC. Protein: CASSSDRVENEQFF.